These T cell receptor beta chains were read from a single sample in a study of response to subunit inactivated influenza vaccine. TCRdb re-called the RT-PCR reads through MiXCR, storing one row per CDR3 protein. The table includes roughly 540,000 distinct CDR3 sequences, approximately 24% detected once. The same sample was also used in a study of T cells expressing NK-cell markers.

The starting material was CD4+ T cells sorted from PBMCs, obtained 11 to 12 days after vaccination. The source is a man between 50 and 59 years old who received an inactivated influenza vaccine. The CDR3 runs from the conserved cysteine through the conserved F or W. A D gene is named only where the DNA matches it firmly. Clone size is stated in some rows and not others, as once, few, many or a class when expanded.

J gene | clone size | V gene | D gene | CDR3 protein | CDR3 DNA
TRBJ1-6 | NA | TRBV6-5 | TRBD1 | CASSYVDRFNSPLHF | TGTGCCAGCAGTTACGTGGACAGGTTTAATTCACCCCTCCACTTT
TRBJ1-1 | NA | TRBV5-1 | NA | CASSLDGEGEAFF | TGCGCCAGCAGCTTGGATGGGGAGGGTGAAGCTTTCTTT
TRBJ1-5 | NA | TRBV12-3/TRBV12-4 | TRBD1 | CASSHGPGQGNQPQHF | TGTGCCAGCAGTCACGGTCCGGGACAGGGAAATCAGCCCCAGCATTTT
TRBJ2-7 | NA | TRBV7-2 | NA | CASSLVSLSGWYEQYF | TGTGCCAGCAGCTTAGTTTCCCTCTCAGGGTGGTACGAGCAGTACTTC
TRBJ1-6 | NA | TRBV28 | NA | CASGRAGRSSPLHF | TGTGCCAGCGGAAGAGCGGGGCGAAGTTCACCCCTCCACTTT
TRBJ2-3 | few | TRBV2 | TRBD2 | CARQPSGESTDTQYF | TGTGCCAGACAACCTAGCGGGGAAAGCACAGATACGCAGTATTTT
TRBJ2-3 | few | TRBV6-2/TRBV6-3 | NA | CASSSRTWDTQYF | TGTGCCAGCAGTTCCCGGACTTGGGATACGCAGTATTTT
TRBJ2-1 | NA | TRBV5-1 | NA | CASSLEVNRNEQFF | TGCGCCAGCAGCTTGGAAGTCAACCGGAATGAGCAGTTCTTC
TRBJ2-7 | few | TRBV7-8 | NA | CASSLVGRGSSYEQYF | TGTGCCAGCAGCTTAGTGGGCAGGGGAAGCTCCTACGAGCAGTACTTC
TRBJ1-1 | many | TRBV29-1 | TRBD1 | CSVANRGNAEAFF | TGCAGCGTTGCCAACAGGGGGAACGCTGAAGCTTTCTTT
TRBJ2-1 | NA | TRBV6-6 | NA | CASSRSLVSEQFF | TGTGCCAGCAGTCGCTCACTAGTTTCTGAGCAGTTCTTC
TRBJ2-2 | few | TRBV7-3 | NA | CASSPHRATGELFF | TGTGCCAGCAGCCCACACAGGGCTACCGGGGAGCTGTTTTTT
TRBJ2-5 | NA | TRBV7-9 | TRBD2 | CASSLARPSGSNGTQYF | TGTGCCAGCAGCTTAGCGCGGCCTAGCGGGAGTAATGGGACCCAGTACTTC
TRBJ2-2 | NA | TRBV10-1 | NA | CASSESKGNTGELFF | TGCGCCAGCAGTGAGTCCAAGGGGAACACCGGGGAGCTGTTTTTT
TRBJ2-2 | few | TRBV6-1 | NA | CASSQRSTGELFF | TGTGCCAGCAGCCAAAGAAGTACCGGGGAGCTGTTTTTT
TRBJ2-1 | few | TRBV20-1 | TRBD1 | CSAPVNRGHEQFF | TGCAGTGCCCCCGTGAACAGGGGCCATGAGCAGTTCTTC
TRBJ1-2 | few | TRBV11-2 | TRBD1 | CASSRNRGRMRGYTF | TGTGCCAGCAGCCGCAACAGGGGGCGCATGAGGGGCTACACCTTC
TRBJ2-7 | NA | TRBV5-1 | NA | CASSLASPQGHYEQYF | TGCGCCAGCAGCTTGGCTTCCCCCCAGGGCCACTACGAGCAGTACTTC
TRBJ2-6 | NA | TRBV5-1 | NA | CASSGGAGANVLTF | TGCGCCAGCAGCGGGGGCGCTGGGGCCAACGTCCTGACTTTC
TRBJ1-6 | NA | TRBV12-3/TRBV12-4 | TRBD1 | CASSLGGTGLGNSPLHF | TGTGCCAGCAGTTTAGGGGGGACAGGGCTTGGGAATTCACCCCTCCACTTT
TRBJ2-3 | NA | TRBV12-3/TRBV12-4 | NA | CASRPHPTDTQYF | TGTGCCAGCAGGCCCCACCCCACAGATACGCAGTATTTT
TRBJ1-5 | few | TRBV7-3 | NA | CASSLTRSQPQHF | TGTGCCAGCAGCTTAACCCGCTCCCAGCCCCAGCATTTT
TRBJ2-7 | few | TRBV12-3/TRBV12-4 | TRBD1 | CASSLSGARQGMPREQYF | TGTGCCAGCAGTTTGTCGGGGGCACGACAGGGGATGCCCAGGGAGCAGTACTTC
TRBJ2-2 | few | TRBV29-1 | NA | CSVPGWDNGELFF | TGCAGCGTACCGGGCTGGGACAACGGGGAGCTGTTTTTT
TRBJ1-5 | few | TRBV4-2 | NA | CASSQDGQYNQPQHF | TGTGCCAGCAGCCAAGATGGACAGTACAATCAGCCCCAGCATTTT
TRBJ2-2 | NA | TRBV15 | TRBD1 | CSTSSRTGNTGELFF | TGTTCCACCAGCAGCCGGACAGGGAACACCGGGGAGCTGTTTTTT
TRBJ2-3 | NA | TRBV7-2 | NA | CASSSWLASTDTQYF | TGTGCCAGCAGTTCTTGGTTAGCGAGCACAGATACGCAGTATTTT
TRBJ2-3 | many | TRBV20-1 | NA | CSASRQTDTQYF | TGCAGTGCTAGTCGCCAGACAGATACGCAGTATTTT
TRBJ2-2 | few | TRBV3-1 | NA | CASSQNPGELFF | TGTGCCAGCAGTCAAAACCCCGGGGAGCTGTTTTTT
TRBJ2-7 | NA | TRBV5-1 | TRBD2 | CASSLGPRLAAYEQYF | TGCGCCAGCAGCTTAGGGCCGCGACTAGCGGCGTACGAGCAGTACTTC
TRBJ1-1 | many | TRBV21-1 | NA | CASSNRLSHWTGDFF | TGTGCCAGCAGCAACAGACTTTCTCACTGGACAGGGGATTTCTTT
TRBJ2-1 | NA | TRBV10-3 | NA | CAIRGTLRGDYNEQFF | TGTGCCATCAGAGGTACTCTGAGGGGGGATTACAATGAGCAGTTCTTC